The clone carrying this T cell receptor beta chain turned up a few times. Its specificity is unknown. Unique molecular identifiers were used in preparing the TCRbeta library. Each CDR3 protein gets one entry after TCRdb re-called the PCR reads with MiXCR. The sample shows about 220,000 distinct CDR3 sequences, roughly 15% of them seen only once. The data derive from a study of T-cell reconstitution after alpha-beta-depleted transplantation in children. General study points: Surviving recipient T cells and thymic progenitors underlay high day-60 TCRbeta diversity in some patients. When one year had passed after transplant, most T-cell counts and diversity came from newly produced T cells.

Germline-derived CDR1 and CDR2 are SQVTM and ANQGSEA. V lost 6 bases to trimming and J lost 1 base; unmatched junction nucleotides: 2. The CDR3 is 13 residues long. This specimen was PBMCs, mostly from graft donor cells, taken 360 days after TCRalphabeta/CD19-depleted stem cell transplant. This chain connects TRBV29-1 to TRBJ2-3; 9 positions match TRBD1. The TCR comes from a male patient aged 2 to 9 who had a stem cell transplant for acute lymphoblastic leukemia, so the T cells may come from the graft donor. CDR3 nucleotide sequence: TGCAGCGTAAGACAGGGGGGCACAGATACGCAGTATTTT. Protein product: CSVRQGGTDTQYF.